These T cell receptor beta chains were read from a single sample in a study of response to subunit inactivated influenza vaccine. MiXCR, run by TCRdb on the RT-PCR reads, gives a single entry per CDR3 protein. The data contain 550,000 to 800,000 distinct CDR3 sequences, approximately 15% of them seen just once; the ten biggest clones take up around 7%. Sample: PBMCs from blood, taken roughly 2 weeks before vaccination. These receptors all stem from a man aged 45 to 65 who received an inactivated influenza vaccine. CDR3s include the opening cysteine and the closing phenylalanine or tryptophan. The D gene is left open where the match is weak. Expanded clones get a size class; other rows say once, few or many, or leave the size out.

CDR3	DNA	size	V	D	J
CASSQDLVGTSQYF	TGTGCCAGCAGCCAAGATCTCGTCGGGACTAGTCAGTATTTT	.	TRBV4-2	TRBD2	TRBJ2-3
CASSIGIYTDTQYF	TGTGCCAGTAGTATAGGGATCTACACAGATACGCAGTATTTT	few	TRBV19	.	TRBJ2-3
CASSQDSQLYGYTF	TGCGCCAGCAGCCAAGATTCCCAGCTATATGGCTACACCTTC	few	TRBV4-1	.	TRBJ1-2
CASSQEAGTGVTDTQYF	TGCGCCAGCAGCCAAGAGGCTGGGACAGGGGTCACAGATACGCAGTATTTT	.	TRBV4-1	TRBD1	TRBJ2-3
CASSRRGRNQETQYF	TGTGCCAGCAGCCGCCGGGGGCGGAACCAAGAGACCCAGTACTTC	.	TRBV25-1	.	TRBJ2-5
CASSQVAQPPGEPQHF	TGCGCCAGCAGCCAAGTTGCGCAGCCCCCGGGGGAGCCCCAGCATTTT	.	TRBV4-3	.	TRBJ1-5
CSARRDQNSPLHF	TGCAGTGCTAGAAGGGACCAAAATTCACCCCTCCACTTT	.	TRBV20-1	.	TRBJ1-6
CPSSLGAGGYNEQFF	TGCCCCAGCAGCTTGGGTGCGGGGGGCTACAATGAGCAGTTCTTC	once	TRBV5-1	TRBD2	TRBJ2-1
CASSSRRGNYGYTF	TGTGCCAGCAGTTCCCGAAGGGGAAACTATGGCTACACCTTC	many	TRBV12-3/TRBV12-4	.	TRBJ1-2
CASSLRVRQGGNEQFF	TGTGCCAGCAGTCTCCGGGTACGACAGGGAGGAAATGAGCAGTTCTTC	few	TRBV6-1	.	TRBJ2-1
CASRRGAQETQYF	TGTGCCAGCAGGCGCGGGGCACAAGAGACCCAGTACTTC	.	TRBV12-3/TRBV12-4	.	TRBJ2-5
CASSLAFGLAGGNSYNEQFF	TGTGCCAGCAGCTTAGCGTTTGGACTAGCGGGAGGGAATTCCTACAATGAGCAGTTCTTC	few	TRBV7-2	TRBD2	TRBJ2-1
CASSFSGAEVFAGELFF	TGTGCCAGCAGTTTCTCGGGGGCTGAGGTTTTTGCCGGGGAGCTGTTTTTT	.	TRBV28	.	TRBJ2-2